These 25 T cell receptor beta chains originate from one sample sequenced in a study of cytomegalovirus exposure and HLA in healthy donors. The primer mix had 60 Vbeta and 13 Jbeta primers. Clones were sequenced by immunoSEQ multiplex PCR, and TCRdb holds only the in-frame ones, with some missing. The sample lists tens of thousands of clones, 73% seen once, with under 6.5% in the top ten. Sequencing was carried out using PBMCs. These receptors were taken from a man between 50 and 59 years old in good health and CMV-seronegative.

The CDR3 protein is CASSTSTGTGTYEQYF. As DNA, the CDR3 is TGTGCCAGTAGTACCTCAACCGGGACAGGGACATACGAGCAGTACTTC. The genes are TRBV19 and TRBJ2-7, with 9 bases identical to TRBD1. The CDR3 is made up of 16 amino acids. Germline CDR1 and CDR2: LNHDA and SQIVND (reference sequence). V dropped 4 bases and J dropped 4; count of bases not matched to a gene: 11. The full variable domain, in which reference TRBV19 and TRBJ2-7 provide the parts outside the CDR3, is DGGITQSPKYLFRKEGQNVTLSCEQNLNHDAMYWYRQDPGQGLRLIYYSQIVNDFQKGDIAEGYSVSREKKESFPLTVTSAQKNPTAFYLCASSTSTGTGTYEQYFGPGTRLTVT.

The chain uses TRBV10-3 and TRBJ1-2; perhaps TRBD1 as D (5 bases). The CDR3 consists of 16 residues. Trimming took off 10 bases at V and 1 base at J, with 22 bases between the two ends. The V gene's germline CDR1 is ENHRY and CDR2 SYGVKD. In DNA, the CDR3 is TGTGCCACCCCAGGGCCCTATTTTGGGCGTAACTATGGCTACACCTTC. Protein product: CATPGPYFGRNYGYTF.

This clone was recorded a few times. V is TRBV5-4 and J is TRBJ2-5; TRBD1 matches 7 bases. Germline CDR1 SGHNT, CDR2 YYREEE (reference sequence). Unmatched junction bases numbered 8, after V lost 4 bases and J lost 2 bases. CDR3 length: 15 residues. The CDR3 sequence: CASSSLRGQQETQYF. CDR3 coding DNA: TGTGCCAGCAGCAGCCTTAGGGGGCAGCAAGAGACCCAGTACTTC. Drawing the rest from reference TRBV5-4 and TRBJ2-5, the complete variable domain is ETGVTQSPTHLIKTRGQQVTLRCSSQSGHNTVSWYQQALGQGPQFIFQYYREEENGRGNFPPRFSGLQFPNYSSELNVNALELDDSALYLCASSSLRGQQETQYFGPGTRLLVL.

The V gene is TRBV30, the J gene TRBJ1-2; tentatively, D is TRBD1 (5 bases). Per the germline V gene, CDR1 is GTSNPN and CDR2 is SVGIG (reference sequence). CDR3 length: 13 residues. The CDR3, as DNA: TGTGTTACGAGCGCAGGGACTAACTATGGCTACACCTTC. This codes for CVTSAGTNYGYTF.

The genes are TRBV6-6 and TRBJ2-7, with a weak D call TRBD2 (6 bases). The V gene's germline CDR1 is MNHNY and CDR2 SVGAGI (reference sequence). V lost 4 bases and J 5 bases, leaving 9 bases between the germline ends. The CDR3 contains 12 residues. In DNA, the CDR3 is TGTGCCAGCAGTTCAGGGAGGCACGAGCAGTACTTC. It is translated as CASSSGRHEQYF.

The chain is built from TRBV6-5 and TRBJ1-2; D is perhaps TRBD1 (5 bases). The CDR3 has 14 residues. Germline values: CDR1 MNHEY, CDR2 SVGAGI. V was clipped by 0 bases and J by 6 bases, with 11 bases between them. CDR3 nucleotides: TGTGCCAGCAGTTACTCGGGGGGAGCCAATGGCTACACCTTC. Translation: CASSYSGGANGYTF.

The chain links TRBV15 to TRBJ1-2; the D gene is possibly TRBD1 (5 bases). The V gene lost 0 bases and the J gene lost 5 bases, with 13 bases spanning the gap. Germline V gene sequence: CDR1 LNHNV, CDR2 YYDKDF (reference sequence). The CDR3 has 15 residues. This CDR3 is CATSRDLGLVYGYTF. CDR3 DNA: TGTGCCACCAGCAGAGACTTGGGGCTGGTTTATGGCTACACCTTC.

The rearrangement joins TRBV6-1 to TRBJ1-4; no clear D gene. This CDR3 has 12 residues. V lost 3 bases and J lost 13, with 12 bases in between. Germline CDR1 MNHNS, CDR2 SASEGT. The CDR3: CASSDAGLRLFF. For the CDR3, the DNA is TGTGCCAGCAGTGATGCGGGTTTACGACTGTTTTTT.

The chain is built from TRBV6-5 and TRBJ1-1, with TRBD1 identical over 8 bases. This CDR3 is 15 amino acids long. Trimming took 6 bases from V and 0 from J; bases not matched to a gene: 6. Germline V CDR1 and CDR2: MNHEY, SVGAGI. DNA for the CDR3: TGTGCCAGCAGCTTCACAGGGGGTTTGAACACTGAAGCTTTCTTT. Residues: CASSFTGGLNTEAFF.

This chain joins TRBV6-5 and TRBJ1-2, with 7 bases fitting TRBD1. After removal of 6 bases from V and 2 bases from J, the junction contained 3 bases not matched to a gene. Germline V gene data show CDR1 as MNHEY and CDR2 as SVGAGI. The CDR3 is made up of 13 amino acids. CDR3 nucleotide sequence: TGTGCCAGCAGATTGACAGGGAACTATGGCTACACCTTC. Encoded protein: CASRLTGNYGYTF.

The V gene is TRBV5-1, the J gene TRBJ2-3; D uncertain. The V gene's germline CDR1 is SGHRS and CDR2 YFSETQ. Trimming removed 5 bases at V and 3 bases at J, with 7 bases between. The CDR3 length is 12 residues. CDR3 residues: CASRQVTDTQYF. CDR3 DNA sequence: TGCGCCAGCAGGCAGGTTACAGATACGCAGTATTTT.

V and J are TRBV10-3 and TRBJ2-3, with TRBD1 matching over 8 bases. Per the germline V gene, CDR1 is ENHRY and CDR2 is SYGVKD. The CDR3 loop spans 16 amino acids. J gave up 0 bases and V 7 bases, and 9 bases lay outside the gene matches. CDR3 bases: TGTGCCATCAATTCAGACAGGGGACGAAGCACAGATACGCAGTATTTT. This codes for CAINSDRGRSTDTQYF.

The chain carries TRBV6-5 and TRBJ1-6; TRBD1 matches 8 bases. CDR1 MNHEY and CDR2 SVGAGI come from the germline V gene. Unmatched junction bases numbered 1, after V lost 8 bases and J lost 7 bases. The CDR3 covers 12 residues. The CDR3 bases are TGTGCCAGCGGACAGGGAAATTCACCCCTCCACTTT. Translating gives CASGQGNSPLHF.

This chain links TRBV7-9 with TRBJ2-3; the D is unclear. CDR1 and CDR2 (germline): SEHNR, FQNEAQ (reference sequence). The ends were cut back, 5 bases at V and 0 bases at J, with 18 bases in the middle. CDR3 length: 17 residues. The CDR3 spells CASSPPGDTPSTDTQYF. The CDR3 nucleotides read TGTGCCAGCAGCCCTCCTGGCGACACCCCTAGCACAGATACGCAGTATTTT.

For the CDR3, the DNA is TGTGCCTGGACCTTAAGGGGGCATGGAAACACCATATATTTT. Translating it yields CAWTLRGHGNTIYF. V usage is TRBV30 and J usage is TRBJ1-3; TRBD1 matches at 7 bases. The germline CDR1 and CDR2 sequences are GTSNPN and SVGIG (reference sequence). Trimming cost V 4 bases and J 3 bases; bases outside gene matches: 6. The CDR3 extends over 14 amino acids.

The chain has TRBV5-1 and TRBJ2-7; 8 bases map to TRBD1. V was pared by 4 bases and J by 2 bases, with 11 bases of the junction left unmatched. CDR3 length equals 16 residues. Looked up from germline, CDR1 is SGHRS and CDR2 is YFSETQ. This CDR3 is CASSPGLDRVAYEQYF. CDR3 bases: TGCGCCAGCAGCCCCGGGTTGGACAGGGTTGCCTACGAGCAGTACTTC.

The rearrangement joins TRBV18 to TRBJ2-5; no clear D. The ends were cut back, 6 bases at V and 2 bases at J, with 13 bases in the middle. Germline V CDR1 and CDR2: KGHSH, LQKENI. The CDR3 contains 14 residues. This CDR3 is CASSKAFGQETQYF. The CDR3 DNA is TGTGCCAGCTCCAAGGCATTCGGGCAAGAGACCCAGTACTTC.

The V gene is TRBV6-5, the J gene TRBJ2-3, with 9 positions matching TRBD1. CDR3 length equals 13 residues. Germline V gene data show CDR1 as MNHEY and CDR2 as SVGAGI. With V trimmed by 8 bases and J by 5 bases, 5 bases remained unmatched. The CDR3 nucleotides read TGTGCCAGCTGGGACAGGGCGGGAGATACGCAGTATTTT. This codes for CASWDRAGDTQYF.

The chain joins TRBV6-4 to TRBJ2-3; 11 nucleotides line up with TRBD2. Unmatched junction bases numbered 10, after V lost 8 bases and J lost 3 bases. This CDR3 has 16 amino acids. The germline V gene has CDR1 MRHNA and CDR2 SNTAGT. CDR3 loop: CASPGNRTSGTDTQYF. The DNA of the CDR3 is TGTGCCAGCCCCGGCAATCGGACTAGCGGGACAGATACGCAGTATTTT.

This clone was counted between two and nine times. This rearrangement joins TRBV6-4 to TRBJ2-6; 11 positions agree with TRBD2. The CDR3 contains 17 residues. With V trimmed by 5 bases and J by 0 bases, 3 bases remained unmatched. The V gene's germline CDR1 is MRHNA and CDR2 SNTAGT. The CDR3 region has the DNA TGTGCCAGCAGTCCTACTAGCGGGGGCTCTGGGGCCAACGTCCTGACTTTC. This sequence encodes CASSPTSGGSGANVLTF.

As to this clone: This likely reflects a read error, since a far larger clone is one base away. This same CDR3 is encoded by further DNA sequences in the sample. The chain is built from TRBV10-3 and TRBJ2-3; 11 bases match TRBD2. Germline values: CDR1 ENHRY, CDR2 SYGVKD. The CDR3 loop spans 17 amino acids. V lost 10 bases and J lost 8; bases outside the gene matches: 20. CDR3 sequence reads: CATTGTSGGPSQSTQYF. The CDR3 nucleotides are TGTGCCACGACGGGTACTAGCGGGGGCCCAAGCCAGAGTACGCAGTATTTT.

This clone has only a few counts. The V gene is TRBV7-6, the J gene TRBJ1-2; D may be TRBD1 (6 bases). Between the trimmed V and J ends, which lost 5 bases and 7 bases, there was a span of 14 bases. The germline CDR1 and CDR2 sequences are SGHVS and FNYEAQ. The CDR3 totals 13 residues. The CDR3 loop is CASSPTGYIGYTF. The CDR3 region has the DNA TGTGCCAGCAGCCCGACAGGTTATATTGGCTACACCTTC.

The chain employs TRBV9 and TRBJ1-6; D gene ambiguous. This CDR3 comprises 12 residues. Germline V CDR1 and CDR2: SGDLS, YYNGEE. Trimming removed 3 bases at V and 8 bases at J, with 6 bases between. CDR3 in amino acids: CASSAADSPLHF. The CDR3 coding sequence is TGTGCCAGCAGCGCCGCGGATTCACCCCTCCACTTT. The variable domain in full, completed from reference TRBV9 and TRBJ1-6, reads DSGVTQTPKHLITATGQRVTLRCSPRSGDLSVYWYQQSLDQGLQFLIQYYNGEERAKGNILERFSAQQFPDLHSELNLSSLELGDSALYFCASSAADSPLHFGNGTRLTVT.

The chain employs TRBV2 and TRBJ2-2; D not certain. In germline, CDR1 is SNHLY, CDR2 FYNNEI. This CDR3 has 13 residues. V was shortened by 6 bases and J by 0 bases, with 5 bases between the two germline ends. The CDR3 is CASRTANTGELFF. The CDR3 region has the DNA TGTGCCAGCAGAACAGCGAACACCGGGGAGCTGTTTTTT.

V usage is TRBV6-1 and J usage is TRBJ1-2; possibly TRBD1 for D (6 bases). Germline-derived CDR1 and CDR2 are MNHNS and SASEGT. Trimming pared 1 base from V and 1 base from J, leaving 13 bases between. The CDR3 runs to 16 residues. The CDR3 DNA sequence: TGTGCCAGCAGTGAAGGGGGAGCAGGGGATAACTATGGCTACACCTTC. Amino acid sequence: CASSEGGAGDNYGYTF.